The rows below give T cell receptor beta chains drawn from one sample of a study of T cell changes during pregnancy in multiple sclerosis. TCRdb's copy holds only in-frame clones and misses some; the assay was immunoSEQ multiplex PCR. Found here are about 75,000 clones, around 94% of them singletons; the top ten hold roughly 0.14%. Sample: CD4+ T cells from peripheral blood mononuclear cells, taken after pregnancy. These TCRs come from a female donor with multiple sclerosis, enrolled in a pregnancy study. The CDR3 runs from the conserved cysteine through the conserved F or W. The D gene is left open where the match is weak. Only part of the rows carry a size: once, few, many, or a class if the clone is expanded.

J | V | size | D | length | DNA | CDR3
TRBJ2-7 | TRBV19 | NA | NA | 13 | TGTGCCAGTAGTATCGGACAGAACTACGAGCAGTACTTC | CASSIGQNYEQYF
TRBJ2-3 | TRBV5-4 | NA | TRBD2 | 17 | TGTGCCAGCAGCTTACCGGGACTAGCGGGAAACACAGATACGCAGTATTTT | CASSLPGLAGNTDTQYF
TRBJ2-1 | TRBV5-4 | NA | TRBD2 | 14 | TGTGCCAGCAGCTTGGCAGCGGGAAGCAATGAGCAGTTCTTC | CASSLAAGSNEQFF
TRBJ2-2 | TRBV5-1 | NA | TRBD1 | 16 | TGCGCCAGCAGCCCCCACACAGGGGAGAACACCGGGGAGCTGTTTTTT | CASSPHTGENTGELFF
TRBJ1-2 | TRBV25-1 | few | NA | 12 | TGTGCGACCGATGGGGAGAACTATGGCTACACCTTC | CATDGENYGYTF
TRBJ2-1 | TRBV5-4 | NA | NA | 13 | TGTGCCAGCAGCCCGGGTAGGGAGCCAAAGCAGTTCTTC | CASSPGREPKQFF
TRBJ2-7 | TRBV10-3 | NA | NA | 13 | TGTGCCATCAGTGAGTTGACAAGCCACGAGCAGTACTTC | CAISELTSHEQYF
TRBJ2-1 | TRBV7-6 | NA | NA | 16 | TGTGCCAGCAGCTTAGCGGGGCGGGATTCTAAGAATGAGCAGTTCTTC | CASSLAGRDSKNEQFF
TRBJ1-2 | TRBV5-1 | NA | TRBD1 | 17 | TGCGCCAGCAGCTTTACGAGTACAGGGGGCGTACACTATGGCTACACCTTC | CASSFTSTGGVHYGYTF
TRBJ2-1 | TRBV9 | NA | TRBD1 | 11 | TGCTCCACAGGGGTGTTGAATGAGCAGTTCTTC | CSTGVLNEQFF
TRBJ1-2 | TRBV28 | once | NA | 14 | TGTGCCAGCAAAGGGGGGGGCCTAACTATCAGCTACACCTTC | CASKGGGLTISYTF
TRBJ2-6 | TRBV4-3 | NA | NA | 16 | TGCGCCAGCAGCCGCAATAGGGGCTCTGGGGCCAACGTCCTGACTTTC | CASSRNRGSGANVLTF
TRBJ1-2 | TRBV2 | NA | NA | 16 | TGTGCCAGCAGTGAACTCACCAGGGCTGAGAACTATGGCTACACCTTC | CASSELTRAENYGYTF
TRBJ1-2 | TRBV28 | NA | NA | 14 | TGTGCCAGCAGTTTGGAGGGCCGAATCGCCGGCTACACCTTC | CASSLEGRIAGYTF
TRBJ2-7 | TRBV5-5 | few | NA | 14 | TGTGCCAGCAGCTCCCGACAGGCATTTTACGAGCAGTACTTC | CASSSRQAFYEQYF
TRBJ2-1 | TRBV19 | NA | TRBD2 | 16 | TGTGCCAGTAGCTCCTTTGGTACTAGCGGGAGCTATGAGCAGTTCTTC | CASSSFGTSGSYEQFF
TRBJ1-5 | TRBV28 | NA | NA | 18 | TGTGCCAGCAGTTCACAAATCATAACAGGACGGATAAATCAGCCCCAGCATTTT | CASSSQIITGRINQPQHF
TRBJ2-1 | TRBV29-1 | NA | TRBD1 | 16 | TGCAGCGGATCCTCCTGGAAGGGACAGGGAGAAGATGAGCAGTTCTTC | CSGSSWKGQGEDEQFF
TRBJ1-1 | TRBV6-6 | NA | TRBD1 | 14 | TGTGCCAGCAGCAAAGGGACAGCGAACACTGAAGCTTTCTTT | CASSKGTANTEAFF
TRBJ1-2 | TRBV11-2 | NA | TRBD1 | 19 | TGTGCCAGCAGCTTAGGATGGGCCGGCACGACTGGGGACAGTTACGGCTACACCTTC | CASSLGWAGTTGDSYGYTF
TRBJ1-5 | TRBV7-2 | NA | TRBD1 | 13 | TGTGCCAGCAGCCTGGACAGGGCTCTGCCCCAGCATTTT | CASSLDRALPQHF
TRBJ2-3 | TRBV7-2 | once | NA | 16 | TGTGCCAGCAGCTTAGTATGGGGACTGGGCACAGATACGCAGTATTTT | CASSLVWGLGTDTQYF
TRBJ1-6 | TRBV5-6 | NA | TRBD1 | 17 | TGTGCCAGCAGCACACTCCGGGACAGGGGGCGGTATTCACCCCTCCACTTT | CASSTLRDRGRYSPLHF
TRBJ2-1 | TRBV11-2 | NA | TRBD1 | 15 | TGTGCCAGCAGCAGAGGGGACAGGCAATACAATGAGCAGTTCTTC | CASSRGDRQYNEQFF
TRBJ2-1 | TRBV6-5 | NA | TRBD1 | 15 | TGTGCCAGCAGCCAGGACAGGTCGGGACACAATGAGCAGTTCTTC | CASSQDRSGHNEQFF
TRBJ2-2 | TRBV5-8 | NA | NA | 15 | TGTGCCAGCAGCTTGGGGACAAGGGACACCGGGGAGCTGTTTTTT | CASSLGTRDTGELFF
TRBJ2-3 | TRBV28 | NA | NA | 13 | TGTGCCAGCAGCCGTCGAGACACAGATACGCAGTATTTT | CASSRRDTDTQYF
TRBJ2-7 | TRBV19 | NA | NA | 12 | TGTGCCAGTAGTACCCTCGGGGGACCGAAGTACTTC | CASSTLGGPKYF
TRBJ1-4 | TRBV14 | once | TRBD1 | 15 | TGTGCCAGCAGCCAATTGGGACAGGGGCATGAAAAACTGTTTTTT | CASSQLGQGHEKLFF
TRBJ2-1 | TRBV11-3 | NA | NA | 14 | TGTGCCAGCAGCTTAGGGGGCAGCAACAATGAGCAGTTCTTC | CASSLGGSNNEQFF
TRBJ2-1 | TRBV28 | NA | TRBD1 | 15 | TGTGCCAGCAGCCCACCGGGACAGGGTTACAATGAGCAGTTCTTC | CASSPPGQGYNEQFF
TRBJ2-7 | TRBV6-5 | NA | NA | 13 | TGTGCCAGCGGCCAGGCCCCTTTGGGCGAGCAGTACTTC | CASGQAPLGEQYF
TRBJ2-4 | TRBV9 | NA | NA | 14 | TGTGCCAGCAGCCCGGACAGCCCAAAAAACATTCAGTACTTC | CASSPDSPKNIQYF
TRBJ2-1 | TRBV5-6 | once | TRBD2 | 19 | TGTGCCAGCAGCTCTCCCCGACTAGCGGGAGGCACATCCTACAATGAGCAGTTCTTC | CASSSPRLAGGTSYNEQFF
TRBJ2-6 | TRBV9 | NA | NA | 17 | TGTGCCAGCTCAGGCCACCGTCTACAGGGAGGGGCCAACGTCCTGACTTTC | CASSGHRLQGGANVLTF
TRBJ2-1 | TRBV28 | NA | TRBD2 | 14 | TGTGCCAGCAGTCCTCGCGGCCGGGGGGGTGAGCAGTTCTTC | CASSPRGRGGEQFF
TRBJ2-1 | TRBV5-1 | NA | TRBD2 | 15 | TGCGCCAGCAGCTTGGTAGCGGGGATTTACAATGAGCAGTTCTTC | CASSLVAGIYNEQFF
TRBJ2-2 | TRBV30 | NA | TRBD1 | 15 | TGTGCCTGGTCGGTGAGGGGGCCGTCGACCGGGGAGCTGTTTTTT | CAWSVRGPSTGELFF
TRBJ1-1 | TRBV9 | NA | NA | 14 | TGTGCCAGCAGCGCAAAGACACGGAACACTGAAGCTTTCTTT | CASSAKTRNTEAFF
TRBJ2-7 | TRBV19 | NA | TRBD1 | 14 | TGTGCCAGTAGTACGACAGGGATACCCTACGAGCAGTACTTC | CASSTTGIPYEQYF
TRBJ1-1 | TRBV6-1 | NA | NA | 13 | TGTGCCAGCAGTCGAGGGCAGCTGGCTGAAGCTTTCTTT | CASSRGQLAEAFF
TRBJ2-1 | TRBV6-6 | NA | NA | 16 | TGTGCCAGCAGTTACGGGCGGGGATCGTTATACAATGAGCAGTTCTTC | CASSYGRGSLYNEQFF
TRBJ2-5 | TRBV19 | NA | TRBD1 | 16 | TGTGCCAGTAGTCCCAACCGGGACAGGGGAGCAGAGACCCAGTACTTC | CASSPNRDRGAETQYF
TRBJ1-2 | TRBV2 | NA | NA | 13 | TGTGCCAGCGCGGGCCTCGCTAACTATGGCTACACCTTC | CASAGLANYGYTF
TRBJ2-7 | TRBV7-2 | once | NA | 12 | TGTGCCAGCAGCCCTAATTTTTACGAGCAGTACTTC | CASSPNFYEQYF
TRBJ2-7 | TRBV7-9 | NA | TRBD1 | 14 | TGTGCCAGCAGCGAAGGACAGGGTCCGTACGAGCAGTACTTC | CASSEGQGPYEQYF
TRBJ1-2 | TRBV19 | NA | NA | 12 | TGTGCCACATACAGGTTTAACTATGGCTACACCTTC | CATYRFNYGYTF
TRBJ1-1 | TRBV5-4 | NA | NA | 13 | TGTGCCAGCAGCTTGGACAGTTTCATTGAAGCTTTCTTT | CASSLDSFIEAFF
TRBJ2-1 | TRBV5-4 | NA | TRBD1 | 15 | TGTGCCAGCAGCTCCCGGGACAGGGGGGGCAATGAGCAGTTCTTC | CASSSRDRGGNEQFF
TRBJ2-7 | TRBV6-1 | NA | NA | 11 | TGTGCCAGCAGAGACTTATGGGAGCAGTACTTC | CASRDLWEQYF
TRBJ2-1 | TRBV7-2 | NA | NA | 16 | TGTGCCAGCAGCGTCCTATCGGGACTCCCAAGGAATGAGCAGTTCTTC | CASSVLSGLPRNEQFF
TRBJ2-7 | TRBV5-1 | NA | TRBD1 | 15 | TGCGCCAGCAGCGGAGCCGGGACAGGGGGCGACGAGCAGTACTTC | CASSGAGTGGDEQYF
TRBJ1-5 | TRBV30 | NA | NA | 13 | TGTGCCTGGAGGACAGGTGGGGATCAGCCCCAGCATTTT | CAWRTGGDQPQHF
TRBJ1-1 | TRBV28 | few | NA | 13 | TGTGCCAGCAGGTTTAACCGCGGTCCTGAAGCTTTCTTT | CASRFNRGPEAFF
TRBJ2-7 | TRBV6-6 | NA | TRBD1 | 14 | TGTGCCAGCAGTGGCAGACAGGGGGGGTACGAGCAGTACTTC | CASSGRQGGYEQYF
TRBJ2-7 | TRBV19 | NA | TRBD2 | 17 | TGTGCCAGTAGTATATGGACTAGCGGGAGTAAACCCTACGAGCAGTACTTC | CASSIWTSGSKPYEQYF